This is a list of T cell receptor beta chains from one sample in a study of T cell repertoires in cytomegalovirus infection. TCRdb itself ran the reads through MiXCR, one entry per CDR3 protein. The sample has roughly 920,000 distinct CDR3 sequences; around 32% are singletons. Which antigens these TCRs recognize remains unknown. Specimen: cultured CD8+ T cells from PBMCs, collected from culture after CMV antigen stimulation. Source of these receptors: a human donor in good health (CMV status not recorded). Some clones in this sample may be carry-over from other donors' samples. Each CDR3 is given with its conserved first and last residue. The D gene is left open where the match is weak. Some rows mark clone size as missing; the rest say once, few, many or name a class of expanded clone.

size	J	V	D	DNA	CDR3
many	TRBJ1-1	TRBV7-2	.	TGTGCCAGCAGCTCCGGCTGGGGGACTGAAGCTTTCTTT	CASSSGWGTEAFF
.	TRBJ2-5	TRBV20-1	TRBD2	TGCAGTGCTAGGCGGGGGTCTCCTACAATTCAAGAGACCCAGTACTTC	CSARRGSPTIQETQYF
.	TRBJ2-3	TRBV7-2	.	TGTGCCAGCAGTTTTGTCGTCGGGATAGCGGATACTAGCACAGATACGCAGTATTTT	CASSFVVGIADTSTDTQYF
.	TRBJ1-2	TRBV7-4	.	TGTGCCAGCAGCTTACACCCAGGAGACGGCTACACCTTC	CASSLHPGDGYTF
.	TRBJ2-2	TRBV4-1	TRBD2	TGCGCCAGCAGCCAAGATAAGGGACTAGCGGGGTGGACCGGGGAGCTGTTTTTT	CASSQDKGLAGWTGELFF
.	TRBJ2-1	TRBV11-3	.	TGTGCCAGCAGCTTAGTGGTAGGGCTAGCTCCAAGCAATGAGCAGTTCTTC	CASSLVVGLAPSNEQFF
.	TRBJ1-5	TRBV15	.	TGTGCCACCAGCAGCCATTTGGAGCCCCAGCATTTT	CATSSHLEPQHF
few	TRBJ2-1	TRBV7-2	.	TGTGCCAGCAGCTTAGCGCTAACGGGGTCCTACAATGAGCAGTTCTTC	CASSLALTGSYNEQFF
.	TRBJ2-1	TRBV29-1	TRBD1	TGCAGCGTTGAGTTTATTAGACAGGGGGCTTATGAGCAGTTCTTC	CSVEFIRQGAYEQFF
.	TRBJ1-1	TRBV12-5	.	TGTGCTAGTGGTTTGCCACCGAATGGAGCTTTCTTT	CASGLPPNGAFF
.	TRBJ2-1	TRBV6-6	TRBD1	TGTGCCAGCAGTTCCACCCCCCAGGGGGAGTGGGACAATGAGCAGTTCTTC	CASSSTPQGEWDNEQFF
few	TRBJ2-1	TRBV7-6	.	TGTGCCAGCAGCCCGCCCCTAGGCAGCTCCTACAATGAGCAGTTCTTC	CASSPPLGSSYNEQFF
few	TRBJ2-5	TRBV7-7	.	TGTGCCGTAGCCCCGGACTCGGGGGCGACCCAGTACTTC	CAVAPDSGATQYF
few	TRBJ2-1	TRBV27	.	TGTGCCAGCAGCGGACTCGGGACTTACAATGAGCAGTTCTTC	CASSGLGTYNEQFF
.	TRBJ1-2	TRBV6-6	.	TGTGCCAGCAGTCTTTGGACAGCCGCCGATGCGGGCTACACCTTC	CASSLWTAADAGYTF
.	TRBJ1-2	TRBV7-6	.	TGTGCCAGCAGCGCCGGGACCAGAGGTGGCTACACCTTC	CASSAGTRGGYTF
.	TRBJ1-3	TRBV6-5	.	TGTGCCAGCAGCGGGGACCTCGGAAACACCATATATTTT	CASSGDLGNTIYF
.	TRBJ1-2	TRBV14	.	TGTGCCAGCAACCAGTGGAGGGGCTATGGCTACACCTTC	CASNQWRGYGYTF
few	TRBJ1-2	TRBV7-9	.	TGTGCCAGCAGCTTATCCCCGGGGGGGGCTGGGTATGGCTACACCTTC	CASSLSPGGAGYGYTF
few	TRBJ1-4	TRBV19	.	TGTGCCAGTAGTCACACTTCCCTGGATGAAAAACTGTTTTTT	CASSHTSLDEKLFF
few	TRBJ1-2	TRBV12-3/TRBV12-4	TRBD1	TGTGCCAGCAGTGGGGACAGGGGAGAATACTATGGCTACACCTTC	CASSGDRGEYYGYTF
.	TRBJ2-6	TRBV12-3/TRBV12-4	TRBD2	TGTGCCAGCACCTTCGGGGGGGGACAAGGATTCTCTGGGGCCAACGTCCTGACTTTC	CASTFGGGQGFSGANVLTF
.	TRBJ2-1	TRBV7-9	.	TGTGCCAGCACCCAATCATTAGGTCATGAGCAGTTCTTC	CASTQSLGHEQFF
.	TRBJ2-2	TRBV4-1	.	TGCGCCAGCAGCCAAGATGTGGAGACCTACACCGGGGAGCTGTTTTTT	CASSQDVETYTGELFF
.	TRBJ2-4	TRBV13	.	TGTGCCAGCAGCTTAGTTCCGGGACACCAAATTCAGTACTTC	CASSLVPGHQIQYF
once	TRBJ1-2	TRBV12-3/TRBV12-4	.	TGTGCCACCTCATCGGAGGGGGAGACCTTCTATGGCTACACCTTC	CATSSEGETFYGYTF
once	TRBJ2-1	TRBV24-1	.	TGTGCCACCAGTGACTACCGGGGGGCCTCGTACAATGAGCAGTTCTTC	CATSDYRGASYNEQFF
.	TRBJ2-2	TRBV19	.	TGTGCCAGTAGCCGAGGGGTACCCGGGGAGCTGTTTTTT	CASSRGVPGELFF
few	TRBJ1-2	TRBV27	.	TGTGCCAGCAGGACGCGTGAGTTTGGAAACTATGGCTACACCTTC	CASRTREFGNYGYTF
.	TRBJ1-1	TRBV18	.	TGTGCCAGCTCACCACCTATAATGAACACTGAAGCTTTCTTT	CASSPPIMNTEAFF
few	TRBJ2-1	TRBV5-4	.	TGTGCCAGCAGCTTCGAAGGGTTCAACTCCTACAATGAGCAGTTCTTC	CASSFEGFNSYNEQFF
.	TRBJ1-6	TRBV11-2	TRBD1	TGTGCCAGCAGCTCCGCGACAGGGTACGAATCCTATAATTCACCCCTCCACTTT	CASSSATGYESYNSPLHF
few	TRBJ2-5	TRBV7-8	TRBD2	TGTGCCAGCAGCCTTCGACTAGCGGGGTTAACACAAGAGACCCAGTACTTC	CASSLRLAGLTQETQYF
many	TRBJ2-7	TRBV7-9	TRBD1	TGTGCCAGCAGCTTAGTTTCGGACAGGGTTTACGAGCAGTACTTC	CASSLVSDRVYEQYF
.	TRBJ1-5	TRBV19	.	TGTGCCAGTAGTATAGCGGCCGGGAGTAGGAATCAGCCCCAGCATTTT	CASSIAAGSRNQPQHF
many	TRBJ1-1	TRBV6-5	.	TGTGCCAGTCTGCGGCTGGGCACTGAAGCTTTCTTT	CASLRLGTEAFF
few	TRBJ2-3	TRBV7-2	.	TGTGCCAGCAGCTTTGAGGGTACGCAGTATTTT	CASSFEGTQYF
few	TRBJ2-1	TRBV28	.	TGTGCCAGCAGTTTACTAGCGAAGGATGAGCAGTTCTTC	CASSLLAKDEQFF
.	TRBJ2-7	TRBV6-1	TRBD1	TGTGCCAGCAGTGACCGGGACAGGCTATCCTACGAGCAGTACTTC	CASSDRDRLSYEQYF
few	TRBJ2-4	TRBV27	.	TGTGCCAGTCACCTTATCGGGGGGCAAAACATTCAGTACTTC	CASHLIGGQNIQYF
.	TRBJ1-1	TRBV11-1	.	TGTGCCAGCAGCCCGGCAGGGTGGTTCGGTAGAACTTTCTTT	CASSPAGWFGRTFF
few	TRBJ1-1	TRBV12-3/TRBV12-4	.	TGTGCCAGCAGGCGACTGGGGAACACTGAAGCTTTCTTT	CASRRLGNTEAFF
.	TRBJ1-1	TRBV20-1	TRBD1	TGCAGTGCTCACGACAGGGTGGGTGGTAGGAATGAAGCTTTCTTT	CSAHDRVGGRNEAFF
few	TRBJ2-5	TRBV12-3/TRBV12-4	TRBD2	TGTGCCAGCAGTTGGACTAGCGGGGGGGCCTTGGAGACCCAGTACTTC	CASSWTSGGALETQYF
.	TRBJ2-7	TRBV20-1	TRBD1	TGCAGTGCTAGAGAGGAGGGCCAGGGGGCCCACGAGCAGTACTTC	CSAREEGQGAHEQYF
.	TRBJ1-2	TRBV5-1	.	TGCGCCAGCAGCACGGGCGGTGGCGGCTACACCTTC	CASSTGGGGYTF
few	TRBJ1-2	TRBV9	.	TGTGCCAGCAGCGTAGCAGGACAGATAAATCCACCCCTCTATGGCTACACCTTC	CASSVAGQINPPLYGYTF
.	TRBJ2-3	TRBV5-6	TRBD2	TGTGCCAGCAGCTTGGGACTAGCGGGGCCGGGGGAGTATTTT	CASSLGLAGPGEYF